This T cell receptor (beta chain) was documented in a study of shared T cell receptors in the human thymus. Sequenced by immunoSEQ multiplex PCR; TCRdb stores in-frame clones only, minus some. This table holds 700,000 or so clones, approximately 83% found once. This CDR3 contains 17 residues. With 9 bases clipped from V and 5 bases from J, the junction kept 15 bases outside the gene matches. CDR1 and CDR2 from the germline V gene are LNHNV and YYDKDF (reference sequence). The data were also submitted as part of a second study, on human thymus T cells. From that study: Thymic samples were excised during corrective heart operations. Seemingly biased V and J gene usage marked thymic and blood repertoires. Thymic TCR repertoires of unrelated people reportedly overlapped highly.

The chain joins TRBV15 to TRBJ2-2, with 10 bases that match TRBD2. The receptor was derived from a girl in the first two years of life with a congenital heart defect. Sequenced material: thymocytes. For the CDR3, the DNA is TGTGCCACTAGACCGGCTAGCGGGGGCGGGGGTACCGGGGAGCTGTTTTTT. Protein sequence: CATRPASGGGGTGELFF.